Following are 2 T cell receptor beta chains from one sample sequenced in a study of shared clonotypes between healthy human individuals. The method was immunoSEQ multiplex PCR; TCRdb's version includes in-frame clones alone and lacks a portion of them. The sample lists 730,000 or so clones, about three quarters seen once, with about 2% in the top ten. The sequencing sample was made of memory CD4+ T cells sorted from blood. Subset of the sample: CD45RA-negative fraction. These receptors originate from a woman aged 30 to 39 in good health.

The V and J genes are TRBV9 and TRBJ2-2; 13 bases agree with TRBD2. Trimming removed 3 bases from V and 7 bases from J; junction bases left unmatched: 3. The germline CDR1 and CDR2 sequences are SGDLS and YYNGEE. The CDR3 covers 15 residues. The CDR3 DNA reads as TGTGCCAGCAGCGGGACTAGCGGGAGAGTCGGGGAGCTGTTTTTT. This translates into CASSGTSGRVGELFF.

A few counts support this clone. Different DNA sequences within this sample yield the same CDR3. This CDR3 reads CASSQDDRANYGYTF. In DNA form, the CDR3 reads TGCGCCAGCAGCCAAGATGACAGAGCCAACTATGGCTACACCTTC. The chain recombines TRBV4-1 with TRBJ1-2; a weak D match, TRBD1 (5 bases). The CDR3 extends over 15 amino acids. Trimming pared 0 bases from V and 2 bases from J, leaving 10 bases between. Per the germline V gene, CDR1 is MGHRA and CDR2 is YSYEKL.